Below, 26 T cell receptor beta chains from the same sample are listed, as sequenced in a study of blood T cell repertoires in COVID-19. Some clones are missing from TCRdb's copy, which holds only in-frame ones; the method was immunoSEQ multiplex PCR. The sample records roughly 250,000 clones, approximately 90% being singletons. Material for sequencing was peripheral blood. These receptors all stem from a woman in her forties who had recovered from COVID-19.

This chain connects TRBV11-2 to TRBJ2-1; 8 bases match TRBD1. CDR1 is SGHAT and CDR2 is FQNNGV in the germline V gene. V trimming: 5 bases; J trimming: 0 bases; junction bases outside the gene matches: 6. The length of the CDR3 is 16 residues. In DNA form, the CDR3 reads TGTGCCAGCAGCCGTTCAGGGGGCGCCTCCTACAATGAGCAGTTCTTC. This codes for CASSRSGGASYNEQFF.

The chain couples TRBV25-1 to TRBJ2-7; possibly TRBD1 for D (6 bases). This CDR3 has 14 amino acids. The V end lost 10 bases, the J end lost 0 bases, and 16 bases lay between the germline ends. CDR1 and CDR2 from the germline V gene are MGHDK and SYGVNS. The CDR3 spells CAIPHRAPSYEQYF. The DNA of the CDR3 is TGTGCCATCCCCCACAGGGCCCCCTCCTACGAGCAGTACTTC.

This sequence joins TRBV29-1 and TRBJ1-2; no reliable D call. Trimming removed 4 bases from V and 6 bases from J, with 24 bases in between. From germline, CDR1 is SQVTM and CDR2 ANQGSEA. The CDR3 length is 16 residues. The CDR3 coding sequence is TGCAGCGTTGCCCAAACTCCACAGAGGGTCGAAGATGGCTACACCTTC. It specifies CSVAQTPQRVEDGYTF.

In DNA form, the CDR3 reads TGTGCCAGCAGCTTTAGTTTCTCGGGCTACGAGCAGTACTTC. It is translated as CASSFSFSGYEQYF. The chain carries TRBV7-2 and TRBJ2-7, with no clear D. This CDR3 is 14 amino acids long. Between the trimmed V and J ends, which lost 3 bases and 3 bases, there was a span of 12 bases. Germline V CDR1 and CDR2: SGHTA, FQGNSA. Complete variable domain (other parts from reference TRBV7-2 and TRBJ2-7): GAGVSQSPSNKVTEKGKDVELRCDPISGHTALYWYRQSLGQGLEFLIYFQGNSAPDKSGLPSDRFSAERTGGSVSTLTIQRTQQEDSAVYLCASSFSFSGYEQYFGPGTRLTVT.

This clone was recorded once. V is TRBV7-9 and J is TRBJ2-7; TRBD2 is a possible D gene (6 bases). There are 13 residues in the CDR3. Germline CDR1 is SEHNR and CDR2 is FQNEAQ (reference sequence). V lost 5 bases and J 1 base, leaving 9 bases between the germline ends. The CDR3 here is CASSHSGSYEQYF. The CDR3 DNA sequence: TGTGCCAGCAGCCATAGCGGTTCCTACGAGCAGTACTTC.

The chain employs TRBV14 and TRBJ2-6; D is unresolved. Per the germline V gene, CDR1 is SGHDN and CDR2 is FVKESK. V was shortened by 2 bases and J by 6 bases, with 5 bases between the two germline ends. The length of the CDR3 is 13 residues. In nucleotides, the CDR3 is TGTGCCAGCAGCCAACCCTCGGCCAACGTCCTGACTTTC. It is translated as CASSQPSANVLTF.

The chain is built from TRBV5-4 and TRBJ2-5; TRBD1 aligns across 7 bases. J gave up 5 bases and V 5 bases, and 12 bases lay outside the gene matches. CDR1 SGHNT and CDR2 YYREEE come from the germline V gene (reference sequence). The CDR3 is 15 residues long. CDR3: CASSQTGSRGETQYF. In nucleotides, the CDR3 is TGTGCCAGCAGTCAAACAGGGTCCAGGGGGGAGACCCAGTACTTC.

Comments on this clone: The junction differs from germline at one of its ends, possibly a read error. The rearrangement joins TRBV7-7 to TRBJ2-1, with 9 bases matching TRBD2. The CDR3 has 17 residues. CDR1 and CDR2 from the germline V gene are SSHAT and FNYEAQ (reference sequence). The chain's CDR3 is CASSHRRSGSSYNEQFF. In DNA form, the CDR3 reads TGTGCTAGCAGCCATCGTCGTAGCGGGAGTTCCTACAATGAGCAGTTCTTC.

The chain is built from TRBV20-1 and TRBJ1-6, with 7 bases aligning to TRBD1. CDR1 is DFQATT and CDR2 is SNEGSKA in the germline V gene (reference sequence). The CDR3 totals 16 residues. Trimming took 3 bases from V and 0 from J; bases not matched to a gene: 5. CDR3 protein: CSASSTGSSYNSPLHF. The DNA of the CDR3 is TGCAGTGCTAGTTCGACAGGGAGCTCCTATAATTCACCCCTCCACTTT.

The DNA of the CDR3 is TGTGCCATCAGTAGGACTAGCGGGAGGGCCATCGAGCAGTACTTC. This codes for CAISRTSGRAIEQYF. The genes are TRBV10-3 and TRBJ2-7; TRBD2 matches at 15 bases. In germline, CDR1 is ENHRY, CDR2 SYGVKD. The CDR3 has 15 amino acids. V gave up 5 bases and J gave up 6 bases; unmatched junction bases: 5.

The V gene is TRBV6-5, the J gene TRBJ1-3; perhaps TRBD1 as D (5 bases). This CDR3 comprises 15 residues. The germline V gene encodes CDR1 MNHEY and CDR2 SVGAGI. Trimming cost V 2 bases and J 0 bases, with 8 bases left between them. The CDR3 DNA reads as TGTGCCAGCAGTTACCAGGGAGGCTCTGGAAACACCATATATTTT. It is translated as CASSYQGGSGNTIYF.

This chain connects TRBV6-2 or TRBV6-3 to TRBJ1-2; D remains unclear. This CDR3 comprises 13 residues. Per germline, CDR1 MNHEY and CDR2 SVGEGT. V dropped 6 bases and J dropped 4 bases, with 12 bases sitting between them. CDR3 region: CASRPTVLYGYTF. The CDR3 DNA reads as TGTGCCAGCAGGCCTACAGTTCTCTATGGCTACACCTTC.

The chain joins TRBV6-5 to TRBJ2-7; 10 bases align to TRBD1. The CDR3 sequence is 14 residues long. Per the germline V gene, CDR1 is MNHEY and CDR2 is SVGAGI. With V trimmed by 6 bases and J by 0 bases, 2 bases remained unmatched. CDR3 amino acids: CASRDRGSSYEQYF. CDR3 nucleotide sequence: TGTGCCAGCAGGGACAGGGGGAGCTCCTACGAGCAGTACTTC.

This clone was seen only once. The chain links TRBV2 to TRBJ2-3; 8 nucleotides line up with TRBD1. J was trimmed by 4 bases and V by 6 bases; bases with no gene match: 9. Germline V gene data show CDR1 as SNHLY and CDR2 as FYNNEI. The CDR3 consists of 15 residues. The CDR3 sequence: CASSYGQGKADTQYF. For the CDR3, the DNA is TGTGCCAGCAGCTACGGACAGGGTAAAGCAGATACGCAGTATTTT.

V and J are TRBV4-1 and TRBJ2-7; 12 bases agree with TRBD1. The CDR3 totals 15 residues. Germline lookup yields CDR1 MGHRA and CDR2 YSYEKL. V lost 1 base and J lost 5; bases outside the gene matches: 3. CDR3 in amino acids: CASSQGGTGGHEQYF. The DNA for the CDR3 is TGCGCCAGCAGCCAAGGAGGGACAGGGGGCCACGAGCAGTACTTC.

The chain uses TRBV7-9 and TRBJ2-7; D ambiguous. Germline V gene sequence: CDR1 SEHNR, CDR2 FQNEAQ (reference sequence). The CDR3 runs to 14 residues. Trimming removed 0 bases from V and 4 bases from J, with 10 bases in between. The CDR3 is CASSLASRFYEQYF. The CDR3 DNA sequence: TGTGCCAGCAGCTTAGCGTCGAGATTTTACGAGCAGTACTTC.

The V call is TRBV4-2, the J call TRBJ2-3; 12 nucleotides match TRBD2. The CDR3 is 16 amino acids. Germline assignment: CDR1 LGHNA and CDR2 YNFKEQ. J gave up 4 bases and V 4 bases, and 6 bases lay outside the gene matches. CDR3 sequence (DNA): TGTGCCAGCAGCCCTAGCGGGGGGGCCGTATCAGATACGCAGTATTTT. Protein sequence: CASSPSGGAVSDTQYF.

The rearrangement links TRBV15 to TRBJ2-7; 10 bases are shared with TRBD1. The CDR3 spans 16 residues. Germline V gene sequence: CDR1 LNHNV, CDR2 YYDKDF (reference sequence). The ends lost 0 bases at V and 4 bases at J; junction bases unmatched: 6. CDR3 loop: CATSRDRGQGKYEQYF. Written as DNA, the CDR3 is TGTGCCACCAGCAGAGATCGGGGACAGGGGAAGTACGAGCAGTACTTC.

The CDR3 region is CASSLRPPGLDYSNYGYTF. CDR3 nucleotides: TGTGCCAGCAGCTTACGGCCCCCAGGTCTGGACTACTCTAACTATGGCTACACCTTC. V usage is TRBV7-6 and J usage is TRBJ1-2; D not resolved. The V gene lost 2 bases and the J gene lost 0 bases, with 22 bases spanning the gap. The germline CDR1 and CDR2 sequences are SGHVS and FNYEAQ. CDR3 size: 19 residues.

The CDR3 region has the DNA TGTGCCAGCAGCCCGGACAGGGGTCGTCCCGGGGAGCTGTTTTTT. It is translated as CASSPDRGRPGELFF. The chain is built from TRBV7-3 and TRBJ2-2; TRBD1 matches at 9 bases. The V gene end was trimmed by 5 bases and the J gene end by 6 bases; junction bases not matched to a gene: 7. The germline CDR1 and CDR2 sequences are SGHTA and FQGTGA. The CDR3 is 15 amino acids. Full variable domain (remainder filled in from reference TRBV7-3 and TRBJ2-2): GAGVSQTPSNKVTEKGKYVELRCDPISGHTALYWYRQSLGQGPEFLIYFQGTGAADDSGLPNDRFFAVRPEGSVSTLKIQRTERGDSAVYLCASSPDRGRPGELFFGEGSRLTVL.

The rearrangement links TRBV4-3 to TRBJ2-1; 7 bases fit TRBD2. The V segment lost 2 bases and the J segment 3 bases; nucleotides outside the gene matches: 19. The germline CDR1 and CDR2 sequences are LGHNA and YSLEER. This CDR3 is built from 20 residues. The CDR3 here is CASSQRMGGSGLQYYNEQFF. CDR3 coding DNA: TGCGCCAGCAGCCAAAGGATGGGGGGGTCAGGGCTCCAGTACTACAATGAGCAGTTCTTC.

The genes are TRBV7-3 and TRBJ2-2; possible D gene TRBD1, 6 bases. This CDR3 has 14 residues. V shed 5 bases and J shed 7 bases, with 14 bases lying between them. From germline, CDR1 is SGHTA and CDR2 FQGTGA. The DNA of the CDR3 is TGTGCCAGCAGCCCCCGGACAGACCACGGGGAGCTGTTTTTT. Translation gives CASSPRTDHGELFF.

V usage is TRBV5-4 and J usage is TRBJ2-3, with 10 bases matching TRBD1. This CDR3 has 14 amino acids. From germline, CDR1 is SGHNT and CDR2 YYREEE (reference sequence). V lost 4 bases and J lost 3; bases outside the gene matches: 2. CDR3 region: CASSMGQGTDTQYF. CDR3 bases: TGTGCCAGCAGCATGGGACAGGGGACAGATACGCAGTATTTT.

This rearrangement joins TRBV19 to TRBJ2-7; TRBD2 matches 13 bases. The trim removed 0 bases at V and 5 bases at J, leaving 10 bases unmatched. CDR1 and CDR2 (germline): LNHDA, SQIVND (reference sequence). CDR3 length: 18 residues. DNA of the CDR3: TGTGCCAGTAGTATAGATCCAAGGACTAGCGGGAGTCGAAACGAGCAGTACTTC. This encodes CASSIDPRTSGSRNEQYF.

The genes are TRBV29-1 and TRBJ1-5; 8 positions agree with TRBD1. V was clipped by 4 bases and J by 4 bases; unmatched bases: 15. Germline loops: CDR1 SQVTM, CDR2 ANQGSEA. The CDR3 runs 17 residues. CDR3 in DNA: TGCAGCGTTGTCGAGACAGGGGACAAAAGACGAAATCAGCCCCAGCATTTT. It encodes CSVVETGDKRRNQPQHF.

The CDR3 is CASRYSGAAYEQYF. The CDR3 coding sequence is TGTGCCAGCAGGTATAGCGGGGCGGCCTACGAGCAGTACTTC. The chain combines TRBV28 with TRBJ2-7, with TRBD2 matching 8 bases. The junction had 6 bases not matched to a gene; V was cut back by 6 bases and J by 2 bases. This CDR3 is 14 amino acids long. Germline V gives CDR1 MDHEN, CDR2 SYDVKM.